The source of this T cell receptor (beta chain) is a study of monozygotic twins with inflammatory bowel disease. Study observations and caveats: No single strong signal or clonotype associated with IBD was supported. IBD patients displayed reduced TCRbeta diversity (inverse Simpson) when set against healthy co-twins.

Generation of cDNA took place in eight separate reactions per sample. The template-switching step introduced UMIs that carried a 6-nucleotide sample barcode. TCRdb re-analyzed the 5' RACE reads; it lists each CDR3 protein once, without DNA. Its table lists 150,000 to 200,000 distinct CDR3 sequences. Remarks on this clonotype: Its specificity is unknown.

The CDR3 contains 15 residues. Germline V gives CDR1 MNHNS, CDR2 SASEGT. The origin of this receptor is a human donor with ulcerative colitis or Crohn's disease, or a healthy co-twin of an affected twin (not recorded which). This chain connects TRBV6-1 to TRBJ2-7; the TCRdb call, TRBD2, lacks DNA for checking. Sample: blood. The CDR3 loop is CASSEGTPISYEQYF.